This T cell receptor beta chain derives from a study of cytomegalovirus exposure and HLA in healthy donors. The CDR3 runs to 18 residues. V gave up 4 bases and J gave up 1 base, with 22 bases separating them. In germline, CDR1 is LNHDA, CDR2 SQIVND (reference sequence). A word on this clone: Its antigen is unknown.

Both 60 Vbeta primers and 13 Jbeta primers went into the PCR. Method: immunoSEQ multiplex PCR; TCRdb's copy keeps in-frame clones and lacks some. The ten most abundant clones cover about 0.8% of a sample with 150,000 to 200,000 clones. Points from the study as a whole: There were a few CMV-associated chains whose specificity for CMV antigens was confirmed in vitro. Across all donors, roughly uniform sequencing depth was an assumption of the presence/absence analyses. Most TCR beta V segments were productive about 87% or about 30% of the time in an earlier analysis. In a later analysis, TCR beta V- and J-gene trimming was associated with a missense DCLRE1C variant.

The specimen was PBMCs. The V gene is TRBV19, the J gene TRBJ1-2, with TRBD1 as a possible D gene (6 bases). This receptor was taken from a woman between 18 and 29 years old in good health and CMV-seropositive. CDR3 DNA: TGTGCCAGTAGTACCTCCGGAGCGGGGGCCTTAAATAACTATGGCTACACCTTC. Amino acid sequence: CASSTSGAGALNNYGYTF.